This TCR beta chain was observed in a study of identical twins. This clonotype was seen more than once but under ten times. TCRdb re-called the 5' RACE reads through MiXCR, storing one row per CDR3 protein. The table includes roughly 720,000 distinct CDR3 sequences, 15% to 20% detected once. Germline values: CDR1 MDHEN, CDR2 SYDVKM. Trimming stripped 8 bases from V and 4 bases from J, with 21 bases between. The CDR3 loop spans 16 amino acids. This sample was also put to use in a study of T cells expressing NK-cell markers.

This receptor was taken from a woman aged 18-29 years in good health. This sequence joins TRBV28 and TRBJ2-1; D might be TRBD2 (6 bases). The source material was PBMCs. The CDR3 DNA follows: TGTGCCAGCGCTTCCCCCGGTACGGGGAGGTACAATGAGCAGTTCTTC. Translated: CASASPGTGRYNEQFF.